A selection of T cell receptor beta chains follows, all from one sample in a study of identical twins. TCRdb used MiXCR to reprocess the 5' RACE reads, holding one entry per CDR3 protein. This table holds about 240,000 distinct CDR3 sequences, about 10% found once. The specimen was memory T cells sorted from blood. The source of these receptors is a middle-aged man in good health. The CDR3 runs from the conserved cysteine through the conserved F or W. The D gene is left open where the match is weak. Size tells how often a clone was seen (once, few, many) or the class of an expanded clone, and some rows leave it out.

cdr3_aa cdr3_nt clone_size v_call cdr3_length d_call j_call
CATSDYPVVDTQYF TGTGCCACCAGTGATTATCCCGTGGTGGATACGCAGTATTTT . TRBV24-1 14 . TRBJ2-3
CASSSDRGYTEAFF TGTGCCAGCAGTTCGGACAGGGGGTACACTGAAGCTTTCTTT . TRBV27 14 TRBD1 TRBJ1-1
CASVLSGGGETQYF TGTGCCAGCGTGCTTAGCGGGGGCGGGGAGACCCAGTACTTC . TRBV6-1 14 TRBD2 TRBJ2-5
CASRESGTSGRAGNEQFF TGTGCCAGCAGAGAGTCCGGGACTAGCGGGAGGGCGGGGAATGAGCAGTTCTTC many TRBV27 18 TRBD2 TRBJ2-1
CASSVSLRVVNTEAFF TGTGCCAGCAGCGTAAGCTTGAGAGTTGTGAACACTGAAGCTTTCTTT . TRBV5-5 16 . TRBJ1-1
CASSYSGRRSPLHF TGTGCCAGCAGTTACTCGGGGAGGAGATCACCCCTCCACTTT few TRBV6-5 14 . TRBJ1-6
CASSVDRGAYEQYF TGTGCCAGCAGCGTAGACAGGGGCGCGTACGAGCAGTACTTC . TRBV9 14 TRBD1 TRBJ2-7
CASSRRQVYGQPQHF TGTGCCAGCAGCAGGCGACAGGTTTACGGTCAGCCCCAGCATTTT . TRBV21-1 15 . TRBJ1-5
CASSPAANYGYTF TGTGCCAGCAGCCCCGCCGCCAACTATGGCTACACCTTC . TRBV6-6 13 . TRBJ1-2
CASRQAYRGTNEKLFF TGCGCCAGCAGACAGGCCTATCGGGGAACTAATGAAAAACTGTTTTTT many TRBV5-1 16 . TRBJ1-4
CSARDSPDTQYF TGCAGTGCTAGAGATTCCCCAGATACGCAGTATTTT . TRBV20-1 12 . TRBJ2-3
CSAPPAQRGGIDEQYF TGCAGTGCTCCCCCAGCCCAACGGGGGGGCATCGACGAGCAGTACTTC many TRBV20-1 16 TRBD2 TRBJ2-7
CASSQGFGLAYNEQFF TGTGCCAGCAGCCAAGGGTTCGGACTAGCCTACAATGAGCAGTTCTTC many TRBV3-1 16 TRBD2 TRBJ2-1
CASSLWTSGMAGTDTQYF TGCGCCAGCAGCTTGTGGACTAGCGGGATGGCGGGCACAGATACGCAGTATTTT few TRBV5-1 18 TRBD2 TRBJ2-3
CASSSGIGGVETQYF TGTGCCAGCAGCTCGGGAATCGGAGGGGTGGAGACCCAGTACTTC . TRBV6-1 15 . TRBJ2-5
CSHAETGLNTEAFF TGCAGCCACGCCGAGACAGGGTTGAACACTGAAGCTTTCTTT few TRBV29-1 14 TRBD1 TRBJ1-1
CASSLAPNGELFF TGTGCCAGCAGCTTGGCTCCCAACGGGGAGCTGTTTTTT many TRBV5-5 13 . TRBJ2-2
CSARDRGFFDEQYF TGCAGTGCTAGAGATCGAGGGTTTTTTGACGAGCAGTACTTC few TRBV20-1 14 . TRBJ2-7
CASSQLETQYF TGTGCCAGCAGCCAGTTAGAGACCCAGTACTTC few TRBV6-2/TRBV6-3 11 . TRBJ2-5
CASSKSDYGYTF TGTGCCAGCAGTAAATCGGACTATGGCTACACCTTC many TRBV12-3/TRBV12-4 12 . TRBJ1-2
CASSLSGSQETQYF TGTGCCAGCAGTTTATCAGGATCCCAAGAGACCCAGTACTTC . TRBV12-3/TRBV12-4 14 . TRBJ2-5
CASSQDLAGGRDTQYF TGTGCCAGCAGCCAAGATCTAGCGGGAGGGAGAGATACGCAGTATTTT few TRBV4-2 16 TRBD2 TRBJ2-3
CASSSLAPSTDTQYF TGCGCCAGCAGCTCTCTAGCGCCGAGCACAGATACGCAGTATTTT . TRBV5-1 15 . TRBJ2-3
CASSLRWTEPFYEQYF TGTGCCAGCAGTTTAAGATGGACGGAGCCGTTCTACGAGCAGTACTTC few TRBV27 16 . TRBJ2-7
CASSLELGELFF TGTGCCAGCAGCTTAGAACTCGGGGAGCTGTTTTTT many TRBV11-2 12 . TRBJ2-2
CASSLARQGTDTQYF TGCGCCAGCAGCTTGGCAAGGCAGGGAACAGATACGCAGTATTTT many TRBV5-1 15 . TRBJ2-3
CSARVRGLQETQYF TGCAGTGCTAGAGTTAGGGGCCTGCAAGAGACCCAGTACTTC many TRBV20-1 14 . TRBJ2-5
CAISQGFNSPLHF TGTGCCATCAGTCAGGGTTTCAATTCACCCCTCCACTTT . TRBV10-3 13 . TRBJ1-6
CASRRDLSIENYGYTF TGTGCCAGCAGGAGGGACCTGTCTATTGAAAACTATGGCTACACCTTC many TRBV27 16 . TRBJ1-2
CASSQTGVYTEAFF TGTGCCAGCAGCCAAACAGGGGTTTATACTGAAGCTTTCTTT . TRBV3-1 14 TRBD1 TRBJ1-1
CRVSGMANEQFF TGCAGAGTTAGCGGGATGGCCAATGAGCAGTTCTTC . TRBV20-1 12 TRBD2 TRBJ2-1
CASSSDRSSGLVYGYTF TGTGCCAGCAGTTCGGACCGTTCCAGTGGGCTGGTCTATGGCTACACCTTC few TRBV6-5 17 . TRBJ1-2
CAISERDSSYNEQFF TGTGCCATCAGTGAGCGGGACTCCAGCTACAATGAGCAGTTCTTC few TRBV10-3 15 . TRBJ2-1
CATSDIAGGDYNEQFF TGTGCCACCAGTGATATAGCGGGAGGGGACTACAATGAGCAGTTCTTC . TRBV24-1 16 TRBD2 TRBJ2-1
CASSSGQGVWGQETQYF TGTGCCAGCAGCTCGGGACAGGGAGTATGGGGCCAAGAGACCCAGTACTTC many TRBV7-2 17 TRBD1 TRBJ2-5
CASSLYGMPNEKLFF TGTGCCAGCAGCTTGTACGGGATGCCTAATGAAAAACTGTTTTTT few TRBV5-6 15 . TRBJ1-4
CSASFLGDTGELFF TGCAGTGCTAGCTTCCTCGGGGACACCGGGGAGCTGTTTTTT . TRBV20-1 14 . TRBJ2-2
CATSERGTTYEQYF TGTGCCACCAGTGAACGAGGGACAACCTACGAGCAGTACTTC many TRBV24-1 14 . TRBJ2-7
CASTSQGDPSYNEQFF TGCGCCAGCACATCACAGGGGGACCCCTCCTACAATGAGCAGTTCTTC . TRBV23-1 16 TRBD1 TRBJ2-1
CASSQAKTGGSQPQHF TGCGCCAGCAGCCAAGCCAAAACAGGGGGCAGTCAGCCCCAGCATTTT . TRBV4-1 16 TRBD1 TRBJ1-5
CASTREGTNTEAFF TGTGCCAGCACGAGGGAGGGGACGAACACTGAAGCTTTCTTT . TRBV6-1 14 . TRBJ1-1
CASRLAGGSYNEQFF TGTGCCAGCAGGTTAGCGGGAGGTTCCTACAATGAGCAGTTCTTC . TRBV7-2 15 TRBD2 TRBJ2-1
CASSAGSSGYTF TGTGCCAGCAGTGCAGGCTCGAGTGGCTACACCTTC . TRBV2 12 . TRBJ1-2
CASSYSWDESYEQYF TGTGCCAGCAGTTACTCCTGGGACGAGTCCTACGAGCAGTACTTC many TRBV6-5 15 . TRBJ2-7
CSARDGLAGYGQYF TGCAGTGCTAGAGATGGGCTAGCGGGTTATGGGCAGTACTTC few TRBV20-1 14 TRBD2 TRBJ2-7
CGTGAGNTIYF TGCGGTACGGGAGCTGGAAACACCATATATTTT many TRBV29-1 11 . TRBJ1-3
CASSELVSGYTDTQYF TGTGCCAGCAGTGAATTGGTTAGCGGATACACAGATACGCAGTATTTT . TRBV25-1 16 . TRBJ2-3
CASSLLGTGDNEQFF TGCGCCAGCAGCTTGCTCGGGACAGGGGACAATGAGCAGTTCTTC few TRBV5-1 15 TRBD1 TRBJ2-1